These T cell receptor beta chains were read from a single sample in a study of OX40 agonist ivuxolimab in advanced cancers. Profiled with immunoSEQ multiplex PCR; TCRdb holds only in-frame clones, not every one. The data show about 21,000 clones, with around 90% seen just once and about 10% held by the top ten. The sequencing used CD4+ or CD8+ T cells sorted from blood, collected in a trial of the OX40 agonist ivuxolimab. These receptors came from an adult with an advanced solid tumor such as melanoma, head and neck, liver or kidney cancer. The CDR3 runs from the conserved cysteine through the conserved F or W. D genes are given only for firm matches. Size is omitted from some rows. Given values are once, few, many or a class for expanded clones.

TRBJ1-2,NA,NA,TRBV9,CASSPGYGYTF,TGTGCCAGCAGCCCCGGCTATGGCTACACCTTC
TRBJ1-4,NA,NA,TRBV6-1,CASSEWDGHPALSTNEKLFF,TGTGCCAGCAGTGAATGGGATGGTCATCCAGCACTTTCGACTAATGAAAAACTGTTTTTT
TRBJ1-5,NA,NA,TRBV7-8,CASSLNPAFYQPQHF,TGTGCCAGCAGCTTAAACCCGGCTTTCTACCAGCCCCAGCATTTT
TRBJ2-1,NA,NA,TRBV11-2,CASSPRDPRGYEQFF,TGTGCCAGCAGCCCCCGGGACCCCCGCGGCTATGAGCAGTTCTTC
TRBJ2-1,NA,NA,TRBV19,CASSNASRYLSYNEQFF,TGTGCCAGTAGTAACGCCTCTAGGTACCTCTCCTACAATGAGCAGTTCTTC
TRBJ2-6,NA,NA,TRBV19,CASSIGPSSGANVLTF,TGTGCCAGTAGTATAGGTCCGAGCTCTGGGGCCAACGTCCTGACTTTC
TRBJ1-3,NA,NA,TRBV9,CASSVGGEARNTIYF,TGTGCCAGCAGCGTAGGAGGGGAGGCTCGAAACACCATATATTTT
TRBJ2-1,TRBD2,NA,TRBV4-1,CASSLTSGRRNEQFF,TGCGCCAGCAGCCTGACTAGCGGGAGAAGGAATGAGCAGTTCTTC
TRBJ2-5,TRBD2,NA,TRBV19,CASSGVGRTSGDQETQYF,TGTGCCAGTAGTGGGGTGGGGAGGACTAGCGGGGACCAAGAGACCCAGTACTTC
TRBJ1-1,NA,few,TRBV25-1,CASSDWNTEAFF,TGTGCCAGCAGTGATTGGAACACTGAAGCTTTCTTT
TRBJ1-4,NA,NA,TRBV7-6,CASSSPSGATNEKLFF,TGTGCCAGCAGCTCACCATCAGGAGCAACTAATGAAAAACTGTTTTTT
TRBJ2-1,NA,NA,TRBV2,CASSESRSNNNEQFF,TGTGCCAGCAGTGAATCCAGGAGTAATAACAATGAGCAGTTCTTC
TRBJ1-3,NA,NA,TRBV27,CASSLSWDRGNTIYF,TGTGCCAGCAGTTTATCCTGGGATAGGGGAAACACCATATATTTT
TRBJ2-1,TRBD2,NA,TRBV6-4,CASSENDVRTSGSGEQFF,TGTGCCAGCAGTGAAAATGATGTTAGGACTAGCGGGAGTGGCGAGCAGTTCTTC
TRBJ2-7,TRBD2,once,TRBV4-1,CASSQTSGTYYEQYF,TGCGCCAGCAGCCAGACTAGCGGGACCTACTACGAGCAGTACTTC
TRBJ2-7,NA,NA,TRBV9,CASSAGKGEQYF,TGTGCCAGCAGCGCCGGCAAGGGTGAGCAGTACTTC
TRBJ1-3,NA,NA,TRBV4-1,CASSPAPGRANTIYF,TGCGCCAGCAGCCCTGCCCCGGGGAGGGCAAACACCATATATTTT
TRBJ2-1,NA,NA,TRBV9,CASSVAGNVVGNEQFF,TGTGCCAGCAGCGTAGCAGGTAATGTGGTCGGGAATGAGCAGTTCTTC
TRBJ1-1,TRBD1,NA,TRBV5-4,CASRSNRGPKNTEAFF,TGTGCCAGCAGGTCAAACAGGGGGCCGAAGAACACTGAAGCTTTCTTT
TRBJ2-1,NA,NA,TRBV7-9,CASRPNMGRLNEQFF,TGTGCCAGCAGGCCCAATATGGGACGACTCAATGAGCAGTTCTTC
TRBJ1-1,TRBD1,NA,TRBV7-9,CASSPKGARTEAFF,TGTGCCAGCAGCCCGAAGGGGGCGCGCACTGAAGCTTTCTTT
TRBJ2-5,NA,NA,TRBV9,CASSVGAGWGETQYF,TGTGCCAGCAGCGTTGGGGCAGGGTGGGGAGAGACCCAGTACTTC
TRBJ2-1,NA,NA,TRBV6-5,CASNPTSYSNEQFF,TGTGCCAGCAACCCGACAAGTTATTCCAATGAGCAGTTCTTC
TRBJ1-3,NA,NA,TRBV4-2,CASSQDMGAGNTIYF,TGTGCCAGCAGCCAAGATATGGGTGCGGGAAACACCATATATTTT
TRBJ2-7,TRBD2,NA,TRBV11-2,CASSQRTSGSWEQYF,TGTGCCAGCAGCCAGAGGACTAGCGGGAGTTGGGAGCAGTACTTC
TRBJ1-1,TRBD1,NA,TRBV2,CASTDLYRGLNTEAFF,TGTGCCAGCACCGACCTATACAGGGGATTGAACACTGAAGCTTTCTTT
TRBJ1-1,NA,NA,TRBV27,CASSLSAGYQSAFF,TGTGCCAGCAGTTTATCTGCAGGGTATCAGAGTGCTTTCTTT
TRBJ2-7,NA,NA,TRBV29-1,CSVARVGESYEQYF,TGCAGCGTTGCCCGGGTTGGGGAAAGCTACGAGCAGTACTTC
TRBJ2-5,TRBD1,NA,TRBV7-2,CASSPGTAVFETQYF,TGTGCCAGCAGTCCCGGGACAGCGGTCTTCGAGACCCAGTACTTC
TRBJ2-2,TRBD1,NA,TRBV29-1,CSVQTGQGLTGELFF,TGCAGCGTTCAAACTGGACAGGGGCTCACCGGGGAGCTGTTTTTT
TRBJ2-5,NA,NA,TRBV7-9,CASSVPSIQETQYF,TGTGCCAGCAGCGTCCCGAGTATCCAAGAGACCCAGTACTTC